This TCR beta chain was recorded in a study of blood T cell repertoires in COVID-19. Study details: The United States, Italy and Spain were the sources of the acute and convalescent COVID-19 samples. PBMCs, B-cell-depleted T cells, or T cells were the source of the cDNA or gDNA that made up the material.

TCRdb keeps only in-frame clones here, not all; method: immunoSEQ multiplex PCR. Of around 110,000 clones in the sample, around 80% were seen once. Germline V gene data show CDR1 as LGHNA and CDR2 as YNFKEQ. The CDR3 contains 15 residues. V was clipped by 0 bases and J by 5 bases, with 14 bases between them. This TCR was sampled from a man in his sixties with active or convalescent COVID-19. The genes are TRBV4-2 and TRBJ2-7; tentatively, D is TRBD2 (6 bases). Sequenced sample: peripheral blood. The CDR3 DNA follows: TGTGCCAGCAGCCAAGATAGGCGGGGAGCGGACGAGCAGTACTTC. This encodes CASSQDRRGADEQYF.